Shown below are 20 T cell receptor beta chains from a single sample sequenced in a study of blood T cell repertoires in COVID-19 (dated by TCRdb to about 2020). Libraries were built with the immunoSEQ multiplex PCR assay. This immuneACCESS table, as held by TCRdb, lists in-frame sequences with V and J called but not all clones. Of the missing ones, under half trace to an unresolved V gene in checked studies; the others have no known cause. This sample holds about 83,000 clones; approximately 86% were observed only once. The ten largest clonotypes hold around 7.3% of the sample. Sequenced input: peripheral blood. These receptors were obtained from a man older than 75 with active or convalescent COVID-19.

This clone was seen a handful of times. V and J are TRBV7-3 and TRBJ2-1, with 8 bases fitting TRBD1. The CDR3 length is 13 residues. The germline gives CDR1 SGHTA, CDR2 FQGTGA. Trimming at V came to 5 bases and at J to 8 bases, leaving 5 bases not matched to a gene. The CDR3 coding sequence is TGTGCCAGCAGCCGTACAGGGGGTGATGAGCAGTTCTTC. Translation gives CASSRTGGDEQFF. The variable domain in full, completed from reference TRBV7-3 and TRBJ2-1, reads GAGVSQTPSNKVTEKGKYVELRCDPISGHTALYWYRQSLGQGPEFLIYFQGTGAADDSGLPNDRFFAVRPEGSVSTLKIQRTERGDSAVYLCASSRTGGDEQFFGPGTRLTVL.

For the CDR3, the DNA is TGTGCCAGCAGCCGCACGGGGGTCACCGGGGAGCTGTTTTTT. This sequence encodes CASSRTGVTGELFF. This sequence joins TRBV7-2 and TRBJ2-2; maybe TRBD2 (6 bases). CDR1 and CDR2 from the germline V gene are SGHTA and FQGNSA. This CDR3 contains 14 residues. V lost 5 bases to trimming and J lost 4 bases, with 11 bases between them.

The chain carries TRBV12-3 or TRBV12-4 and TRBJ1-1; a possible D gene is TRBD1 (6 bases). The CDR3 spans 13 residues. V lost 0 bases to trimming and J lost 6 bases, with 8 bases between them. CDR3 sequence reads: CASSLAQGSEAFF. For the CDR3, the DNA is TGTGCCAGCAGTTTAGCGCAGGGGTCTGAAGCTTTCTTT.

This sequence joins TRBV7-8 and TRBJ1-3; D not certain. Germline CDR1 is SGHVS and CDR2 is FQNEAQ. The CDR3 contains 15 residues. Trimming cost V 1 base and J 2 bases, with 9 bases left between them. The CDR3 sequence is CASSLVGNPGNTIYF. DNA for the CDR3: TGTGCCAGCAGCTTAGTCGGGAACCCTGGAAACACCATATATTTT. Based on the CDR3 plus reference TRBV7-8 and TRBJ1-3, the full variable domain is GAGVSQSPRYKVAKRGQDVALRCDPISGHVSLFWYQQALGQGPEFLTYFQNEAQLDKSGLPSDRFFAERPEGSVSTLKIQRTQQEDSAVYLCASSLVGNPGNTIYFGEGSWLTVV.

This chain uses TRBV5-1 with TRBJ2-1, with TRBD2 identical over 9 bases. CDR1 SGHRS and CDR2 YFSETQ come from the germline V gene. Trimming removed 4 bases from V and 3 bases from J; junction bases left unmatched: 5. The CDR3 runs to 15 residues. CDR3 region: CASSPRTSVYNEQFF. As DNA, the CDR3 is TGCGCCAGCAGCCCAAGGACTAGCGTCTACAATGAGCAGTTCTTC.

The CDR3 region is CASSLAGPGREKLFF. CDR3 nucleotide sequence: TGTGCCAGCAGCTTAGCGGGGCCAGGGCGGGAAAAACTGTTTTTT. The chain is built from TRBV7-2 and TRBJ1-4; a possible D gene is TRBD1 (5 bases). The CDR3 contains 15 residues. Per germline, CDR1 SGHTA and CDR2 FQGNSA. Trimming removed 0 bases from V and 8 bases from J, with 13 bases in between.

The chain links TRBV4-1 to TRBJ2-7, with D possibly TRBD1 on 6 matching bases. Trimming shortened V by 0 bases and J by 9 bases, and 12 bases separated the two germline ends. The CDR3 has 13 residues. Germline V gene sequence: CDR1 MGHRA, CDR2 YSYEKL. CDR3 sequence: CASSQDAQGRQYV. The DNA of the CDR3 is TGCGCCAGCAGCCAAGATGCCCAGGGGAGGCAGTACGTC.

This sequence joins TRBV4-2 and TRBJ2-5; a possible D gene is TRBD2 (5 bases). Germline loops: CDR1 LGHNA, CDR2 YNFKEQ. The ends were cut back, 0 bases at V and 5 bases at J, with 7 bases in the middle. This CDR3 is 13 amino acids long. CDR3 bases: TGTGCCAGCAGCCAAGATAGGGAGGAGACCCAGTACTTC. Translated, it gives CASSQDREETQYF.

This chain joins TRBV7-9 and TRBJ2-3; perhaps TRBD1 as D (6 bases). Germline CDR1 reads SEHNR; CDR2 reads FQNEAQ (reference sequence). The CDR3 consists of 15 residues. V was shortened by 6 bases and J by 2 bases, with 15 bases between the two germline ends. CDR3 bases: TGTGCCAGCAGATCTCAGGGGCCTCTCACAGATACGCAGTATTTT. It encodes CASRSQGPLTDTQYF.

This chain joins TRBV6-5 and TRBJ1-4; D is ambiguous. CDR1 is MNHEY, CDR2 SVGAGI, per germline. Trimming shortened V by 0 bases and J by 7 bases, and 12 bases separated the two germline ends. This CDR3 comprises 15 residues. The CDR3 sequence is CASSYSLAIGEKLFF. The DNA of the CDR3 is TGTGCCAGCAGTTACTCCTTAGCTATCGGTGAAAAACTGTTTTTT.

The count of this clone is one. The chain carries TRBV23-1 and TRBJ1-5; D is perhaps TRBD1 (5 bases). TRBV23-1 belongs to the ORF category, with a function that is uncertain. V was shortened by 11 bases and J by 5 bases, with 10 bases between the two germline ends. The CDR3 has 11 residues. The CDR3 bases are TGCGCCTGCGGGGGGTATCAGCCCCAGCATTTT. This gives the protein CACGGYQPQHF.

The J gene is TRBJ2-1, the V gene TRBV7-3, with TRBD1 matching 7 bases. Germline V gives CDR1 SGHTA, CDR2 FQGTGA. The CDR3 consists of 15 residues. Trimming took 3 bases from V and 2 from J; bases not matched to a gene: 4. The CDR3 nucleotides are TGTGCCAGCAGCTTGGTAGGGGGCCCCTACAATGAGCAGTTCTTC. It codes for CASSLVGGPYNEQFF. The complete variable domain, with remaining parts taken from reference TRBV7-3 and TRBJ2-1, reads GAGVSQTPSNKVTEKGKYVELRCDPISGHTALYWYRQSLGQGPEFLIYFQGTGAADDSGLPNDRFFAVRPEGSVSTLKIQRTERGDSAVYLCASSLVGGPYNEQFFGPGTRLTVL.

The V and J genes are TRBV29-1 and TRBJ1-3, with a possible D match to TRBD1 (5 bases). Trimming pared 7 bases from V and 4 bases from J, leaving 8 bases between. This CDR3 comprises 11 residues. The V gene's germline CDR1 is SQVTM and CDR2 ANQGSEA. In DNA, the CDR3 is TGCAGCGGGCGACAGGGAAACACCATATATTTT. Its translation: CSGRQGNTIYF.

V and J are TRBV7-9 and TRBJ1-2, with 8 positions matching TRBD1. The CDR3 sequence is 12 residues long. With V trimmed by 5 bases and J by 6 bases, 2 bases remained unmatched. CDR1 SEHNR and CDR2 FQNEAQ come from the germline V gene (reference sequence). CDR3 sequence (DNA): TGTGCCAGCAGCCAGACAGGGGATGGCTACACCTTC. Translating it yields CASSQTGDGYTF.

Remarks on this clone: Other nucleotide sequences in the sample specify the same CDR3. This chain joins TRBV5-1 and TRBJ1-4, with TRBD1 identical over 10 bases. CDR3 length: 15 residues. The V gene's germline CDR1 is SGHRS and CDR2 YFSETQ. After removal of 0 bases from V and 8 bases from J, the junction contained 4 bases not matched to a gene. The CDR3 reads CASSLAGTGDEKLFF. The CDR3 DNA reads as TGCGCCAGCAGCTTGGCCGGGACAGGGGACGAAAAACTGTTTTTT.

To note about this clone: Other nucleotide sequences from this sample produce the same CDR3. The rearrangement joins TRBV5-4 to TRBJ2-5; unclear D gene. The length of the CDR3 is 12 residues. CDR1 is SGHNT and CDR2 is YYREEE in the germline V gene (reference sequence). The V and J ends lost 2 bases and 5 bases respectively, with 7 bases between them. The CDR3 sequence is CASSFNEETQYF. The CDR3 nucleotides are TGTGCCAGCAGCTTCAACGAGGAGACCCAGTACTTC.

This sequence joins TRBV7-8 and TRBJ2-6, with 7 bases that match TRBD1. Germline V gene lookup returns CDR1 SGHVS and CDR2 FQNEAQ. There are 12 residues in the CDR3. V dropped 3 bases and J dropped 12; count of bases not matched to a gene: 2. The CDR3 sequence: CASSFDRVVLTF. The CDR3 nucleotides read TGTGCCAGCAGCTTCGACAGGGTCGTCCTGACTTTC.

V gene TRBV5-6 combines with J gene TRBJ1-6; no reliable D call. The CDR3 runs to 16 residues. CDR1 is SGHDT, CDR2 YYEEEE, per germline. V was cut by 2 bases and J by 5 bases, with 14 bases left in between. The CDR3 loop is CASSFRSNKNNSPLHF. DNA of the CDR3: TGTGCCAGCAGCTTCCGATCGAACAAGAATAATTCACCCCTCCACTTT.

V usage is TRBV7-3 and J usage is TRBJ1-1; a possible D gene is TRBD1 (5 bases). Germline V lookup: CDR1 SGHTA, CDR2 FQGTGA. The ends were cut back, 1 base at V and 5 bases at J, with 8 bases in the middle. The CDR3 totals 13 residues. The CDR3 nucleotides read TGTGCCAGCAGCTTAAGGGGGGGTACTGAAGCTTTCTTT. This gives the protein CASSLRGGTEAFF.

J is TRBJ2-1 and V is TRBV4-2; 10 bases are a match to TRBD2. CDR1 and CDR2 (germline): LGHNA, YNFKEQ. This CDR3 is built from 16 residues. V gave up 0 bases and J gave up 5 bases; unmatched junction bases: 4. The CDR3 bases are TGTGCCAGCAGCCAAGACCCTAGCGGGGGTCACAATGAGCAGTTCTTC. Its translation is CASSQDPSGGHNEQFF.